The rows below give T cell receptor beta chains drawn from one sample of a study of molecular identifiers for immune sequencing clone quantification. TCRdb re-analysed the PCR reads in MiXCR, keeping a single row per CDR3 protein. The table lists approximately 320,000 distinct CDR3 sequences, roughly 24% of them singletons, with roughly 0.7% in the top ten. Material: naive CD8+ T cells from blood, with Jurkat cell RNA spiked in. The origin of the receptors is a human donor in good health. Some libraries in this study had Jurkat cell RNA spiked in. The CDR3 runs from the conserved cysteine through the conserved F or W. A D gene is named only where the DNA matches it firmly. Clone size appears in some rows only: once, few, many, or a class for an expanded clone.

V gene,D gene,clone size,J gene,CDR3 length,CDR3 DNA,CDR3 protein
TRBV7-2,.,.,TRBJ2-2,17,TGTACCCGCACCCCGACGACAAGATACGGGAAAGCCGGGGCGCTGTTTTTT,CTRTPTTRYGKAGALFF
TRBV14,.,many,TRBJ2-3,14,TGTGCCAGCAGCCAAGAGGGACGACTTACAGCGCAGTATTTT,CASSQEGRLTAQYF
TRBV6-2/TRBV6-3,.,.,TRBJ2-1,12,TGTGCCAGCAGTACGACTCCGACGGTGGTGTTCTTC,CASSTTPTVVFF
TRBV20-1,.,many,TRBJ1-1,14,TGCAGTGCTGGCCAACAGGGTTTGAACACTGAAGCTTTCTTT,CSAGQQGLNTEAFF
TRBV14,.,.,TRBJ2-3,15,TGTGCCAGCAGCCAGGCCGGGACAACACGAGATACGCAGTATTTT,CASSQAGTTRDTQYF
TRBV28,.,many,TRBJ2-3,16,TGTGCCAGCAGTTTAACCGCGGCGGTTAGCACAGATACGCAGTATTTT,CASSLTAAVSTDTQYF
TRBV28,.,many,TRBJ2-7,11,TGTGCCAGCAGTATTTACTACGAGCAGTACTTC,CASSIYYEQYF
TRBV7-6,TRBD2,.,TRBJ2-7,18,TGTGCCAGCAGCTTACTAGCGGGGGGCTACCCAAGCTCCTACGAGCAGTACTTC,CASSLLAGGYPSSYEQYF
TRBV30,.,few,TRBJ1-4,13,TGTGCCTGGAGTGTCTCGCCGGGGGAAAGACTGTTTTTT,CAWSVSPGERLFF
TRBV27,.,.,TRBJ1-1,16,TGTGCCAGCAGCCTGGTAAACAGAAACCCGAGCACTGAAGCTTTCTTT,CASSLVNRNPSTEAFF
TRBV19,.,.,TRBJ2-2,12,TGTGCCACCAGGACCAACACCGGGGAGCTGTTTTTT,CATRTNTGELFF
TRBV7-2,.,many,TRBJ2-3,13,TGTGCCAGCTTTGAACTTGACACAGATACGCAGTATTTT,CASFELDTDTQYF
TRBV4-1,.,once,TRBJ1-5,16,TGCGCCAGCAGCCAAGAGGCAGAGCGGCTCTTTCAGCCCCAGCATTTT,CASSQEAERLFQPQHF
TRBV12-3/TRBV12-4,TRBD2,few,TRBJ2-5,17,TGTGCCAGCAGTAAAACCGGCTGGGGGAGGGCCTGGGAGACCCAGTACTTC,CASSKTGWGRAWETQYF
TRBV6-2/TRBV6-3,.,.,TRBJ2-5,12,TGTGCCAGCCCCCCAGAAGGGAAGACCCAGTACTTC,CASPPEGKTQYF
TRBV6-1,.,many,TRBJ1-5,14,TGTGCCAGCAGTGAAGCGCCGGGTTGGCAGCCCCAGCATTTT,CASSEAPGWQPQHF
TRBV19,.,.,TRBJ2-3,13,TGTGCCAGTAGTATCTACCAGGCAGATACGCGGTATTTT,CASSIYQADTRYF
TRBV6-2/TRBV6-3,.,.,TRBJ2-7,18,TGTGCCAGCAGTTACTATAGCCGGACCGGGACTCCACTCTACGAGCAGTACTTC,CASSYYSRTGTPLYEQYF
TRBV4-1,.,many,TRBJ2-5,14,TGCGCCAGCAGCCAAGATTGGAACCAAGAGACCCAGTACTTC,CASSQDWNQETQYF
TRBV28,.,many,TRBJ1-5,13,TGTGCCAGCAGATTAAATCTAAATCAGCCCCAGCATTTT,CASRLNLNQPQHF
TRBV12-5,.,many,TRBJ2-1,14,TGTGCTAGTGGTTTTGGGGTTTGGTCCAATGAGCAGTTCTTC,CASGFGVWSNEQFF
TRBV3-1,TRBD2,few,TRBJ2-2,16,TGTGCCAGCAGCCAAACCGGGGGGGCTAAAGGCGGGGAGCTGTTTTTT,CASSQTGGAKGGELFF
TRBV4-3,.,few,TRBJ2-1,12,TGCGCCAGCAGCTCGGACAGCTCTGAGCAGTTCTTC,CASSSDSSEQFF
TRBV7-6,.,many,TRBJ1-6,14,TGTGCCAGCAGCTTGCGGACAGATAATTCACCCCTCCACTTT,CASSLRTDNSPLHF
TRBV11-2,.,.,TRBJ2-3,14,TGTGCCAGCAGCTTAGTAGGCGCGGTCGATACGCAGTATTTT,CASSLVGAVDTQYF
TRBV5-1,.,.,TRBJ1-1,14,TGCGCCAGCAGCTCCCGTACGCCTAACACTGAAGCTTTCTTT,CASSSRTPNTEAFF
TRBV4-1,TRBD1,.,TRBJ2-7,14,TGCGCCAGCAGCCAAGAAGACAGGGGGCTTGAGCAGTACTTC,CASSQEDRGLEQYF
TRBV28,.,many,TRBJ1-1,14,TGTGCCAGCAGTTACCATTTAAAGAACACTGAAGCTTTCTTT,CASSYHLKNTEAFF
TRBV29-1,.,once,TRBJ2-5,10,TGCAGCGTTGGGGAAGAGGCCCAGTACTTC,CSVGEEAQYF
TRBV4-1,.,many,TRBJ1-5,14,TGCGCCAGCAGCCTTACGCGGGGGGGACAGCCCCAGCATTTT,CASSLTRGGQPQHF
TRBV27,TRBD2,.,TRBJ2-1,17,TGTGCCAGCAGTCGAACGTCACCAAGCGGGAGCTACAATGAGCAGTTCTTC,CASSRTSPSGSYNEQFF
TRBV20-1,.,many,TRBJ2-7,14,TGCAGTGCTAGGGCACAGCAAATCTCCTACGAGCAGTACTTC,CSARAQQISYEQYF
TRBV7-9,.,.,TRBJ2-5,16,TGTGCCAGCAGCTTATTATCCGTGCGGGGACAAGAGACCCAGTACTTC,CASSLLSVRGQETQYF
TRBV6-1,.,many,TRBJ2-7,13,TGTGCCAGCAGTGAAGAACCGGGGAACGAGCAGTACTTC,CASSEEPGNEQYF
TRBV6-1,.,.,TRBJ2-3,17,TGTGCCAGCAGTGAAGCGAGGGGGACTAACGGGAGAGATACGCAGTATTTT,CASSEARGTNGRDTQYF
TRBV19,.,few,TRBJ2-1,15,TGTGCCAGTAGTATAGCCGGGGGTCGGTACAATGAGCAGTTCTTC,CASSIAGGRYNEQFF
TRBV29-1,.,many,TRBJ1-1,13,TGCAGCGTAGCAACCGTAGGTGACACTGAAGCTTTCTTT,CSVATVGDTEAFF
TRBV29-1,TRBD2,.,TRBJ2-7,14,TGCAGCGTTGAGAGGCCCGGGAGGGACTACGAGCAGTACTTC,CSVERPGRDYEQYF
TRBV19,.,.,TRBJ2-7,14,TGTGCCAGTAGTATCGGGACCCCAAGCTACGAGCAGTACTTC,CASSIGTPSYEQYF
TRBV27,.,.,TRBJ2-2,15,TGTGCCAGCAGTTTAGGGACAAAAAACACCGGGGAGCTGTTTTTT,CASSLGTKNTGELFF
TRBV27,.,few,TRBJ1-1,16,TGTGCCAGCAGTTTTTCCCTCTCCCTGATGAACACTGAAGCTTTCTTT,CASSFSLSLMNTEAFF
TRBV6-5,.,.,TRBJ2-7,14,TGTGCCGGCAGTTACTCGAAGCGAAGCTACGAGCAGTACTTC,CAGSYSKRSYEQYF
TRBV7-3,.,many,TRBJ2-3,14,TGTGCCAGCAGCGCCTCCGGACACCCAGATACGCAGTATTTT,CASSASGHPDTQYF
TRBV20-1,.,many,TRBJ2-3,14,TGCAGTGCTAGAGATGGTTGGGGCACAGATACGCAGTATTTT,CSARDGWGTDTQYF